The clone carrying this T cell receptor beta chain was picked up a small number of times. The antigen is undetermined. The sample originates from a study of T-cell reconstitution after alpha-beta-depleted transplantation in children. Researchers prepared the TCRbeta library using unique molecular identifiers, the study reports. MiXCR, applied by TCRdb to the PCR reads, yields one record per CDR3 protein. Of around 300,000 distinct CDR3 sequences in the sample, around 10% are singletons; the top ten hold around 20%. Germline CDR1 and CDR2: LGHNA and YNFKEQ. The V end lost 4 bases, the J end lost 5 bases, and 9 bases lay between the germline ends. This CDR3 contains 12 residues. Overall study results and limits: T cells produced anew were the main source of T-cell counts and diversity one year after transplant. In some patients, recipient T cells and intrathymic progenitors surviving conditioning explained high day-60 diversity. About two months after transplant, alpha-beta T cells reportedly came from several hundred expanded graft clones.

The source is a male patient aged 2-15 years who had a stem cell transplant for chronic granulomatous disease, so the T cells may come from the graft donor. The chain carries TRBV4-2 and TRBJ2-7; D ambiguous. The sample was peripheral blood, taken 180 days after TCRalphabeta/CD19-depleted stem cell transplant. For the CDR3, the DNA is TGTGCCAGCAGCCGTATCGTGCACGAGCAGTACTTC. Amino acid sequence: CASSRIVHEQYF.